These T cell receptor beta chains were read from a single sample in a study of blood T cell repertoires in COVID-19. The repertoire was sequenced with immunoSEQ multiplex PCR; TCRdb's copy has only in-frame clones and lacks some. The sample consists of fewer than 350,000 clones, about 88% of them appearing once. The sequencing sample was made of PBMCs or T cells enriched from blood (not recorded which). The receptors were sampled from a woman in her sixties in a cohort exposed to, infected with or recovered from COVID-19 (not recorded which). Each CDR3 is given with its conserved first and last residue. D genes are given only for firm matches. Expanded clones get a size class; other rows say once, few or many, or leave the size out.

j_gene,abundance,d_gene,v_gene,CDR3aa,CDR3nt
TRBJ1-3,-,-,TRBV4-1,CASSQDTWVAGNTIYF,TGCGCCAGCAGCCAAGATACTTGGGTAGCGGGAAACACCATATATTTT
TRBJ1-1,-,-,TRBV19,CASSMGRTEAFF,TGTGCCAGTAGTATGGGGCGAACTGAAGCTTTCTTT
TRBJ1-4,few,-,TRBV2,CASSNSIGEKLFF,TGTGCCAGCAGTAATAGTATCGGTGAAAAACTGTTTTTT
TRBJ2-7,-,TRBD2,TRBV10-1,CASSSGTSGNEQYF,TGCGCCAGCAGCTCCGGGACTAGCGGGAACGAGCAGTACTTC
TRBJ2-3,-,TRBD1,TRBV15,CATSRERGRGDTQYF,TGTGCCACCAGCAGAGAGAGGGGGCGAGGAGATACGCAGTATTTT
TRBJ2-2,-,TRBD1,TRBV28,CAGTGGNTGELFF,TGTGCCGGGACAGGGGGCAACACCGGGGAGCTGTTTTTT
TRBJ2-1,-,TRBD2,TRBV2,CASSELASGRDNEQFF,TGTGCCAGCAGTGAATTGGCCAGCGGGAGAGACAATGAGCAGTTCTTC
TRBJ2-7,-,-,TRBV28,CASSFSPLSGYEQYF,TGTGCCAGCAGTTTTTCACCCCTTAGCGGCTACGAGCAGTACTTC
TRBJ2-3,-,TRBD1,TRBV10-3,CAISLDRVPDTQYF,TGTGCCATCAGCCTAGACAGGGTCCCAGATACGCAGTATTTT
TRBJ2-7,-,TRBD1,TRBV6-5,CASSYRSGQDYEQYF,TGTGCCAGCAGTTATAGGTCGGGACAGGACTACGAGCAGTACTTC
TRBJ1-2,-,TRBD1,TRBV5-4,CASSRSGQGLTNYGYTF,TGTGCCAGCAGCAGATCGGGACAGGGCCTTACTAACTATGGCTACACCTTC
TRBJ1-1,few,TRBD1,TRBV28,CASSPSGQPEAFF,TGTGCCAGCAGTCCTTCGGGACAGCCTGAAGCTTTCTTT
TRBJ1-5,few,TRBD1,TRBV5-6,CASSRGQLNQPQHF,TGTGCCAGCAGCCGGGGACAGCTAAATCAGCCCCAGCATTTT
TRBJ2-2,-,TRBD1,TRBV24-1,CATSDFRDRANTGELFF,TGTGCCACCAGTGATTTCAGGGACAGGGCTAACACCGGGGAGCTGTTTTTT
TRBJ2-7,-,-,TRBV6-6,CASRDSSYEQYF,TGTGCCAGCAGAGACAGTTCCTACGAGCAGTACTTC
TRBJ2-7,-,TRBD2,TRBV6-5,CASLGLAGNSYEQYF,TGTGCCAGCCTCGGACTAGCGGGGAACTCCTACGAGCAGTACTTC
TRBJ2-2,-,TRBD2,TRBV6-2/TRBV6-3,CASSFIAGGITGELFF,TGTGCCAGCAGTTTCATAGCGGGAGGTATCACCGGGGAGCTGTTTTTT
TRBJ1-2,-,-,TRBV30,CAWSVPRSGRGYTF,TGTGCCTGGAGTGTACCTCGGTCAGGCCGTGGCTACACCTTC
TRBJ2-7,once,TRBD1,TRBV7-2,CASSLRGGQGASEQYF,TGTGCCAGCAGCTTAAGAGGGGGACAGGGGGCCTCCGAGCAGTACTTC
TRBJ2-7,-,TRBD1,TRBV10-1,CASSATGQGVSEQYF,TGCGCCAGCAGTGCGACGGGACAGGGTGTGAGTGAGCAGTACTTC
TRBJ2-7,-,-,TRBV18,CASSPSESLEQYF,TGTGCCAGCTCACCAAGCGAGTCACTCGAGCAGTACTTC
TRBJ1-6,-,TRBD1,TRBV19,CASSIGQGKNSPLHF,TGTGCCAGTAGTATCGGACAGGGCAAAAATTCACCCCTCCACTTT
TRBJ2-2,-,TRBD2,TRBV19,CASSTGASGTGELFF,TGTGCCAGTAGTACCGGAGCTAGCGGCACCGGGGAGCTGTTTTTT
TRBJ1-1,-,-,TRBV4-1,CASSPPAGAPNTEAFF,TGCGCCAGCAGCCCGCCGGCAGGGGCCCCGAACACTGAAGCTTTCTTT
TRBJ2-3,-,-,TRBV2,CASRTQGSSTDTQYF,TGTGCCAGCAGGACACAGGGATCTAGCACAGATACGCAGTATTTT
TRBJ1-6,-,-,TRBV28,CASRPGSENSPLHF,TGTGCCAGCAGACCCGGGAGTGAGAATTCACCCCTCCACTTT
TRBJ2-3,-,TRBD2,TRBV5-4,CASSLPSGRPSTDTQYF,TGTGCCAGCAGCTTGCCTAGCGGGAGGCCAAGCACAGATACGCAGTATTTT
TRBJ2-1,-,TRBD2,TRBV9,CASSPQSGGAYNEQFF,TGTGCCAGCAGCCCCCAGAGCGGGGGGGCCTACAATGAGCAGTTCTTC
TRBJ2-7,-,TRBD2,TRBV9,CASSTSGGASGSAEQYF,TGTGCCAGCAGCACATCAGGGGGGGCTAGCGGGAGTGCAGAGCAGTACTTC
TRBJ1-1,-,-,TRBV30,CAWSGAAEAFF,TGTGCCTGGAGTGGGGCAGCTGAAGCTTTCTTT
TRBJ2-3,-,TRBD2,TRBV2,CASSVSGTSLSTDTQYF,TGTGCCAGCAGTGTCTCAGGGACTAGCCTTAGCACAGATACGCAGTATTTT
TRBJ2-3,-,TRBD2,TRBV27,CASSLSAGGPPFLRTDTQYF,TGTGCCAGCAGTTTATCGGCGGGAGGGCCCCCTTTTCTACGAACAGATACGCAGTATTTT
TRBJ2-3,-,-,TRBV7-6,CASSLVAQGPTDTQYF,TGTGCCAGCAGCTTAGTTGCACAGGGTCCCACAGATACGCAGTATTTT
TRBJ1-5,-,-,TRBV28,CASSLPTGLDRHF,TGTGCCAGCAGTTTACCCACAGGGTTGGATAGGCATTTT
TRBJ1-1,-,-,TRBV29-1,CSVVSHAMNTEAFF,TGCAGCGTTGTGAGTCATGCCATGAACACTGAAGCTTTCTTT
TRBJ1-5,-,TRBD1,TRBV18,CASSRGQGSNQPQHF,TGTGCCAGCTCACGGGGACAGGGTAGCAATCAGCCCCAGCATTTT
TRBJ2-3,-,-,TRBV28,CASSSTGDTDTQYF,TGTGCCAGCAGTTCAACCGGGGACACAGATACGCAGTATTTT
TRBJ1-6,-,-,TRBV6-5,CASSNREFIESPLHF,TGTGCCAGCAGTAACAGGGAATTCATAGAATCACCCCTCCACTTT
TRBJ2-7,-,-,TRBV7-2,CASSLVSSSYEQYF,TGTGCCAGCAGCTTAGTCTCTAGCTCCTACGAGCAGTACTTC
TRBJ2-2,-,-,TRBV15,CATSRGSDTGELFF,TGTGCCACCAGCAGAGGATCGGACACCGGGGAGCTGTTTTTT